The clone carrying this T cell receptor (beta chain) was seen just once. In the original workflow: Amplification of reference gene primers provided the estimated nucleated cell counts. Assay: immunoSEQ multiplex PCR; the TCRdb copy retains only in-frame clones and omits some. D and trimming were read from the DNA, whereas the V and J calls and clone size are those reported in that table. Of 310,000 or so clones listed, about 90% were seen once; the top ten hold roughly 2.4%. This CDR3 comprises 16 residues. V dropped 4 bases and J dropped 3; count of bases not matched to a gene: 8. The germline V gene has CDR1 SGDLS and CDR2 YYNGEE. This entry is derived from a study of blood T cell repertoires in COVID-19. Study summary: There were acute and convalescent COVID-19 samples, and they came from the United States, Italy and Spain. In each case, the material was cDNA or gDNA derived from T cells, B-cell-depleted T cells, or PBMCs.

The J gene is TRBJ1-4, the V gene TRBV9; 8 nucleotides match TRBD1. The source is a woman aged 50 to 60 who had recovered from COVID-19. The sequencing input was peripheral blood. This chain's CDR3 is CASSRNNRGANEKLFF. CDR3 DNA: TGTGCCAGCAGCAGAAATAACAGGGGGGCTAATGAAAAACTGTTTTTT.